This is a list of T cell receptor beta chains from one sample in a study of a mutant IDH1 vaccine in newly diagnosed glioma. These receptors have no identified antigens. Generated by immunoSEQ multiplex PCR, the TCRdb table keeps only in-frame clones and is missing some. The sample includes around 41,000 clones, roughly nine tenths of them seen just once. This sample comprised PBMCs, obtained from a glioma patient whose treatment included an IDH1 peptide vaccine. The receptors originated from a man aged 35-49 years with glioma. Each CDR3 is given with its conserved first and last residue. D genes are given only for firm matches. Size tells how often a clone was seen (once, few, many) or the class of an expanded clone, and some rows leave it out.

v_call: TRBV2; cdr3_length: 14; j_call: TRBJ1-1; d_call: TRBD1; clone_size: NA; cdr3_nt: TGTGCCAGCAGTGCCGGGACAGCGAACACTGAAGCTTTCTTT; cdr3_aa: CASSAGTANTEAFF
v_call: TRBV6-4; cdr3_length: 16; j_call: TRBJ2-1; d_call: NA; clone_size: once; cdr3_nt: TGTGCCAGCAGTGACCCCGGGGATAGCTCCTACAATGAGCAGTTCTTC; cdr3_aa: CASSDPGDSSYNEQFF
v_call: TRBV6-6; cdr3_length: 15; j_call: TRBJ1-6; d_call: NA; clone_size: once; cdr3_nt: TGTGCCAGCATTAAAACGGGGGACGGGGTTTCGCCCCTCCACTTT; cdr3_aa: CASIKTGDGVSPLHF
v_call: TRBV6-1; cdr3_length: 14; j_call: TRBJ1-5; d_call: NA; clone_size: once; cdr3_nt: TGTGCCAGCAGCGGTGGGAACATGGATCAGCCCCAGCATTTT; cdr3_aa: CASSGGNMDQPQHF
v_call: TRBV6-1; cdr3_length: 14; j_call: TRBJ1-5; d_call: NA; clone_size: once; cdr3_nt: TGTGCCAGCAGTAATCGGGACACCAATCAGCCCCAGCATTTT; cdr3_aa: CASSNRDTNQPQHF
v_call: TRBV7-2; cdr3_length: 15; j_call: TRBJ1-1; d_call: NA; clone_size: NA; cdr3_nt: TGTGCCAGCAGCTTAAGCCCCAACCCGAACACTGAAGCTTTCTTT; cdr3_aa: CASSLSPNPNTEAFF
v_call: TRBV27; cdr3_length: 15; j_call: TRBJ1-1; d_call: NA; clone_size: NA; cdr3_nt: TGTGCCAGCAGTTCAATGGAGGGGGTACCCACTGAAGCTTTCTTT; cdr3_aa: CASSSMEGVPTEAFF
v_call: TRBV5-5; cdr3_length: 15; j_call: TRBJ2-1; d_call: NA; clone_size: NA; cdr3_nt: TGTGCCAGCAGCTTTATGACTGGGGGTTCCAATGAGCAGTTCTTC; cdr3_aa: CASSFMTGGSNEQFF
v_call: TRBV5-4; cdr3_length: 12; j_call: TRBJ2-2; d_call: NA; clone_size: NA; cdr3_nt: TGTGCCAGCAGCTGGGGGGCGAGGGAGCTGTTTTTT; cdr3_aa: CASSWGARELFF
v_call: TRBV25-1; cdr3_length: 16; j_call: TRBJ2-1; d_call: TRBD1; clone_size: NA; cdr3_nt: TGTGCCAGCAGTGAATCCCCCGGCAGGGGGCAGGGTGAGCAGTTCTTC; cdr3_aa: CASSESPGRGQGEQFF
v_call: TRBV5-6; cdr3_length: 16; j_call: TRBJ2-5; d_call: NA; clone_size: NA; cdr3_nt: TGTGCCAGCAGCTCCCCCGGGGTCTGGGAAAAAGAGACCCAGTACTTC; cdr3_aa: CASSSPGVWEKETQYF
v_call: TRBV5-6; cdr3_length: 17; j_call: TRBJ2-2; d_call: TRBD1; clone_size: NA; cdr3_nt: TGTGCCAGCAGCCCGATTGGGACAGCCACGAACACCGGGGAGCTGTTTTTT; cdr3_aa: CASSPIGTATNTGELFF
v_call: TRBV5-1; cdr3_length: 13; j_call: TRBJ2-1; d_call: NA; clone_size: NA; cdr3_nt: TGCGCCAGCAGCTTGGAGTTAGGGGATGAGCAGTTCTTC; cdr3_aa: CASSLELGDEQFF
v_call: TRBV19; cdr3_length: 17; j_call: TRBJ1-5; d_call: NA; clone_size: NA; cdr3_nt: TGTGCCAGTAGTATCGAAACAGGGTTCTTTAGCAATCAGCCCCAGCATTTT; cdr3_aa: CASSIETGFFSNQPQHF
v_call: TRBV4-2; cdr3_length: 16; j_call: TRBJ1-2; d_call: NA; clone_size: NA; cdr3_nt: TGTGCCAGCAGCCAAGATGGTGGGGGCGCGGACTATGGCTACACCTTC; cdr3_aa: CASSQDGGGADYGYTF
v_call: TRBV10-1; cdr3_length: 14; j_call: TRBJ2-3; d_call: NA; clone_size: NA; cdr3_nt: TGCGCCAGCAGCGGCGTTGGGGGAACAGATACGCAGTATTTT; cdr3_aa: CASSGVGGTDTQYF
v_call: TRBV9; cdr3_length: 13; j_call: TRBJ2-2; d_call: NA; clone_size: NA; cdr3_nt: TGTGCCAGCAGCGTAGAAGGCACCGGGGAGCTGTTTTTT; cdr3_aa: CASSVEGTGELFF
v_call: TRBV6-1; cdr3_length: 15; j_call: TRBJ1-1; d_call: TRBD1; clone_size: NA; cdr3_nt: TGTGCCAGCACCACTGGGACAGGCGGGAACACTGAAGCTTTCTTT; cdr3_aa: CASTTGTGGNTEAFF
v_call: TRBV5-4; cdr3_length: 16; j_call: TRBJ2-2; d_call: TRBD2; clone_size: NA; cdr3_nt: TGTGCCAGCAGCCCCGGGACTAGCGGGAGAAGCGGGGAGCTGTTTTTT; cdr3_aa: CASSPGTSGRSGELFF
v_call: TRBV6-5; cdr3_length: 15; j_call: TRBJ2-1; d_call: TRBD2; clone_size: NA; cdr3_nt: TGTGCCAGCAGTCTACTAGCGGGAGGGTTAAATGAGCAGTTCTTC; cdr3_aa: CASSLLAGGLNEQFF
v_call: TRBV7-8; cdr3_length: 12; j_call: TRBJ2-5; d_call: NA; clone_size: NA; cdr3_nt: TGTGCCAGCAGCTCCTTAGAGGGGACCCAGTACTTC; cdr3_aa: CASSSLEGTQYF
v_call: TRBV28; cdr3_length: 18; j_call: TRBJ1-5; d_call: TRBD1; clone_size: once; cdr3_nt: TGTGCCAGCAGTAGTACCGGGGACAGCGTTACGATAAATCAGCCCCAGCATTTT; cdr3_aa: CASSSTGDSVTINQPQHF
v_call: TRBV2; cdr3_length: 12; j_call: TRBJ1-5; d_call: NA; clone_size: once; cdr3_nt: TGTGCCAGCAGTCCCTGGACAGTTCCCTGGAGTTTT; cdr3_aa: CASSPWTVPWSF
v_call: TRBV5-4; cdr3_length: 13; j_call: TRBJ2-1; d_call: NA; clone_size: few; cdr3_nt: TGTGCCAGCAGCTCAACTAGCCTCAATGAGCAGTTCTTC; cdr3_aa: CASSSTSLNEQFF
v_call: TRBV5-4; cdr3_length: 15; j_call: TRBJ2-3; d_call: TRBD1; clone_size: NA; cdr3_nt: TGTGCCAGCAGCTCGGGACAGCCTAGCACAGATACGCAGTATTTT; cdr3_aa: CASSSGQPSTDTQYF
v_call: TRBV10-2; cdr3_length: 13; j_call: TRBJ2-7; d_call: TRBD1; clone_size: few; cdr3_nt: TGCGCCAGTCGGACAGGCAACACCTACGAGCAGTACTTC; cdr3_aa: CASRTGNTYEQYF
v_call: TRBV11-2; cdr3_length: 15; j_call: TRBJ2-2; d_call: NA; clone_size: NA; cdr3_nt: TGTGCCAGCAGCTTAACGGGTCTGGGTCCCGGGGAGCTGTTTTTT; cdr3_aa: CASSLTGLGPGELFF
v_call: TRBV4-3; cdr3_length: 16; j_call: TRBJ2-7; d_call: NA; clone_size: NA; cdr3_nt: TGCGCCAGCAGCCAAGAAGAGGGGCCCTTTGGGTACGAGCAGTACTTC; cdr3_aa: CASSQEEGPFGYEQYF